This T cell receptor beta chain is drawn from a study of blood T cells in healthy people across ages. Study results and limitations: Naive T cell percentage strongly correlated with TCR beta diversity.

Losses at the gene ends were 0 bases for V and 1 base for J; bases not matched to a gene: 6. Germline CDR1 reads DFQATT; CDR2 reads SNEGSKA (reference sequence). This CDR3 has 16 amino acids. This clonotype was counted a few times. Its cognate antigen is unknown. Alongside a J-beta primer mix, a sample-barcoded 5' primer served in a second PCR lasting roughly 6 to 11 cycles. MiXCR, run by TCRdb on the 5' RACE reads, gives a single entry per CDR3 protein. The data hold about 640,000 distinct CDR3 sequences, with 58% observed a single time. Sample donors were healthy Caucasian individuals that came from Russia, aged about 6 to 95. Extracted total RNA amounted to at least 5.5 micrograms for each sample.

The sequence was obtained from a man aged 55 to 69 in good health. Input material: blood. V and J are TRBV20-1 and TRBJ2-5; 9 bases fit TRBD2. CDR3 in amino acids: CSARDGASGAQETQYF. CDR3 nucleotides: TGCAGTGCTAGAGATGGGGCTAGCGGGGCCCAAGAGACCCAGTACTTC.